The 30 T cell receptor beta chains below were found in one sample sequenced in a study of T cells after yellow fever vaccination. TCRdb re-called the 5' RACE reads with MiXCR, one entry per CDR3 protein. The table lists a few hundred thousand distinct CDR3 sequences, 6.8% of them singletons. The sequenced sample was PBMCs, obtained about 49 days after the first yellow fever vaccination. These receptor sequences come from a man in his late teens or twenties who received the YFV17D yellow fever vaccine.

The genes are TRBV7-2 and TRBJ1-2; D unclear. Trimming stripped 5 bases from V and 4 bases from J, with 17 bases between. Germline V lookup: CDR1 SGHTA, CDR2 FQGNSA. CDR3 length: 15 residues. The CDR3 DNA is TGTGCCAGCAGCCAGTCCGTCCAGCCAGGCTATGGCTACACCTTC. Translation gives CASSQSVQPGYGYTF.

V is TRBV19 and J is TRBJ1-4; the D is unclear. The length of the CDR3 is 14 residues. Trimming removed 5 bases at V and 4 bases at J, with 11 bases between. Germline V gene sequence: CDR1 LNHDA, CDR2 SQIVND (reference sequence). CDR3 nucleotide sequence: TGTGCCAGTAGTCCTCTAAGGGATAATGAAAAACTGTTTTTT. Translation gives CASSPLRDNEKLFF.

The gene calls are TRBV18 and TRBJ1-4, with D possibly matching TRBD1 (6 bases). Trimming cost V 2 bases and J 8 bases, with 9 bases left between them. The CDR3 runs to 13 residues. CDR1 and CDR2 from the germline V gene are KGHSH and LQKENI. DNA for the CDR3: TGTGCCAGCTCACCAACCGGGGGCGAAAAACTGTTTTTT. This encodes CASSPTGGEKLFF.

This clonotype was counted between two and nine times. The V gene is TRBV18, the J gene TRBJ1-3, with D maybe TRBD1 (6 bases). With 2 bases removed from V and 0 bases from J, the gap between germline ends came to 17 bases. The CDR3 sequence is 18 residues long. CDR1 is KGHSH and CDR2 is LQKENI in the germline V gene. CDR3: CASSPAGVGFFSGNTIYF. The CDR3, as DNA: TGTGCCAGCTCACCAGCAGGGGTCGGGTTTTTCTCTGGAAACACCATATATTTT.

This clonotype turned up a few times. This chain uses TRBV6-5 with TRBJ2-7; TRBD1 might be the D (6 bases). The CDR3 runs to 14 residues. V was trimmed by 2 bases and J by 2 bases, leaving 10 bases between them. Germline CDR1 is MNHEY and CDR2 is SVGAGI. The CDR3 region is CASSYADRAYEQYF. CDR3 coding DNA: TGTGCCAGCAGTTACGCGGACAGAGCCTACGAGCAGTACTTC.

This chain links TRBV5-1 with TRBJ1-1; unclear D gene. Germline CDR1 is SGHRS and CDR2 is YFSETQ. The CDR3 is 15 residues long. Trimming removed 0 bases at V and 3 bases at J, with 12 bases between. The CDR3, as DNA: TGCGCCAGCAGCTTGGCCGGGGTAACGGACACTGAAGCTTTCTTT. This encodes CASSLAGVTDTEAFF.

The chain combines TRBV7-2 with TRBJ2-5, with no clear D. The CDR3 runs to 14 residues. V shed 5 bases and J shed 0 bases, with 10 bases lying between them. The germline V gene encodes CDR1 SGHTA and CDR2 FQGNSA. The CDR3 DNA is TGTGCCAGCAGCCAAGATTATAACCAAGAGACCCAGTACTTC. It encodes CASSQDYNQETQYF. The entire variable domain, with the rest obtained from reference TRBV7-2 and TRBJ2-5, is as follows: GAGVSQSPSNKVTEKGKDVELRCDPISGHTALYWYRQSLGQGLEFLIYFQGNSAPDKSGLPSDRFSAERTGGSVSTLTIQRTQQEDSAVYLCASSQDYNQETQYFGPGTRLLVL.

For the CDR3, the DNA is TGTGCCAGCAGTTTGGGAGGTATCCGGGAGCTGTTTTTT. Translated, it gives CASSLGGIRELFF. The J gene is TRBJ2-2, the V gene TRBV12-3 or TRBV12-4, with D maybe TRBD2 (6 bases). The CDR3 sequence is 13 residues long. Trimming left V 3 bases short and J 9 bases short, with 11 bases between.

The rearrangement joins TRBV20-1 to TRBJ2-5; maybe TRBD1 (6 bases). This CDR3 contains 13 residues. The germline CDR1 and CDR2 sequences are DFQATT and SNEGSKA (reference sequence). V was trimmed by 2 bases and J by 5 bases, leaving 12 bases between them. CDR3 DNA sequence: TGCAGTGCTAGATCAGGGGTGGGGGAGACCCAGTACTTC. As protein: CSARSGVGETQYF.

This clonotype appeared many times. The genes are TRBV18 and TRBJ2-7, with D uncertain. The CDR3 covers 13 residues. Germline V gives CDR1 KGHSH, CDR2 LQKENI. V shed 1 base and J shed 5 bases, with 9 bases lying between them. The chain's CDR3 is CASSPLGGNEQYF. CDR3 bases: TGTGCCAGCTCACCACTAGGTGGGAACGAGCAGTACTTC.

The V gene is TRBV7-2, the J gene TRBJ2-7, with D maybe TRBD1 (6 bases). Germline V gives CDR1 SGHTA, CDR2 FQGNSA. The CDR3 consists of 14 residues. Trimming pared 5 bases from V and 3 bases from J, leaving 14 bases between. CDR3 in amino acids: CASSAQGGGYEQYF. The CDR3 bases are TGTGCCAGCAGCGCACAGGGCGGAGGCTACGAGCAGTACTTC.

The chain recombines TRBV6-4 with TRBJ2-2; D unclear. The germline V gene has CDR1 MRHNA and CDR2 SNTAGT. The CDR3 spans 15 residues. V dropped 2 bases and J dropped 3 bases, with 10 bases sitting between them. The DNA of the CDR3 is TGTGCCAGCAGTGACCAGCCAGGCCACACCGGGGAGCTGTTTTTT. This translates into CASSDQPGHTGELFF.

This clonotype was recorded a few times. This chain uses TRBV12-3 or TRBV12-4 with TRBJ2-3; TRBD2 agrees at 16 bases. V shed 6 bases, J shed 7 bases, and the junction held 13 bases outside the gene matches. The length of the CDR3 is 18 residues. For the CDR3, the DNA is TGTGCCAGCAGACCCGGGACTAGCGGGGGGGCCTTACTTAATACGCAGTATTTT. Its protein product is CASRPGTSGGALLNTQYF.

CDR3 amino acids: CASSPDATSHGYTF. The CDR3 coding sequence is TGCGCCAGCAGCCCAGACGCGACCAGTCATGGCTACACCTTC. The J gene is TRBJ1-2, the V gene TRBV4-3; D call uncertain. The CDR3 length is 14 residues. Germline values: CDR1 LGHNA, CDR2 YSLEER. Trimming removed 4 bases at V and 6 bases at J, with 15 bases between.

This clonotype was found a few times. The rearrangement joins TRBV5-1 to TRBJ2-5; 10 bases map to TRBD2. Looked up from germline, CDR1 is SGHRS and CDR2 is YFSETQ. The junction had 10 bases not matched to a gene; V was cut back by 0 bases and J by 2 bases. This CDR3 has 18 amino acids. Here the CDR3 DNA reads TGCGCCAGCAGCTTGGGCCCTAGCGGGGGCCTGGGACAAGAGACCCAGTACTTC. This encodes CASSLGPSGGLGQETQYF.

This clonotype has ten or more counts. The chain combines TRBV29-1 with TRBJ1-2; 8 bases match TRBD1. CDR3 length equals 11 residues. The V gene end was trimmed by 4 bases and the J gene end by 9 bases; junction bases not matched to a gene: 4. The V gene's germline CDR1 is SQVTM and CDR2 ANQGSEA. The CDR3 nucleotides are TGCAGCGTTGGCCGGGACAGGCGCTACACCTTC. Translating it yields CSVGRDRRYTF.

In this sample, this clonotype turned up a few times. V is TRBV12-3 or TRBV12-4 and J is TRBJ1-1; 8 nucleotides agree with TRBD1. V shed 5 bases, J shed 1 base, and the junction held 12 bases outside the gene matches. This CDR3 contains 17 residues. CDR3 loop: CASSARTGKMGNTEAFF. For the CDR3, the DNA is TGTGCCAGCAGTGCGCGGACAGGGAAAATGGGGAACACTGAAGCTTTCTTT.

This clonotype showed up just a few times. CDR3: CASSRPESYEQYV. The CDR3 DNA sequence: TGTGCCAGCAGTAGACCCGAATCCTACGAGCAGTACGTC. The chain employs TRBV28 and TRBJ2-7; no reliable D call. The CDR3 consists of 13 residues. CDR1 is MDHEN and CDR2 is SYDVKM in the germline V gene. V shed 5 bases and J shed 1 base, with 9 bases lying between them.

This clonotype was seen only a few times. The chain recombines TRBV24-1 with TRBJ2-1; no clear D. The germline V gene has CDR1 KGHDR and CDR2 SFDVKD. This CDR3 is 14 amino acids long. Between the trimmed V and J ends, which lost 6 bases and 1 base, there was a span of 9 bases. The CDR3 coding sequence is TGTGCCACCAGTAGGGCGGTATCCTACAATGAGCAGTTCTTC. Residues: CATSRAVSYNEQFF.

The sample holds a few counts of this clonotype. The chain has TRBV18 and TRBJ2-7, with D possibly matching TRBD1 (5 bases). V lost 2 bases to trimming and J lost 5 bases, with 13 bases between them. The CDR3 is made up of 14 amino acids. CDR1 and CDR2 from the germline V gene are KGHSH and LQKENI. CDR3 amino acids: CASSPGRALDEQYV. The CDR3 DNA follows: TGTGCCAGCTCACCAGGCAGGGCCCTGGACGAGCAGTACGTC.

Only a few counts were recorded for this clonotype. V gene TRBV5-1 combines with J gene TRBJ2-2, with 10 positions matching TRBD2. Germline lookup yields CDR1 SGHRS and CDR2 YFSETQ. V dropped 0 bases and J dropped 1; count of bases not matched to a gene: 9. This CDR3 has 19 residues. The CDR3 region has the DNA TGCGCCAGCAGCTTGGTGGGTCTAGCGGGGGCCCTGAACACCGGGGAGCTGTTTTTT. Residues: CASSLVGLAGALNTGELFF.

This clonotype was counted at least ten times. The gene calls are TRBV15 and TRBJ2-4; D perhaps matches TRBD1 (6 bases). Germline CDR1 and CDR2: LNHNV and YYDKDF (reference sequence). Trimming cost V 1 base and J 0 bases, with 10 bases left between them. This CDR3 contains 16 residues. The CDR3 coding sequence is TGTGCCACCAGCAGAGTACCAGGGGTAGCCAAAAACATTCAGTACTTC. Amino acid sequence: CATSRVPGVAKNIQYF.

This clonotype occurred a few times. This chain uses TRBV25-1 with TRBJ2-5; D is uncertain. The CDR3 is 14 residues long. Germline CDR1 is MGHDK and CDR2 is SYGVNS. V lost 2 bases to trimming and J lost 5 bases, with 12 bases between them. The DNA of the CDR3 is TGTGCCAGCAGTGAACGTCGGTTCCCGGAGACCCAGTACTTC. Amino acids: CASSERRFPETQYF.

The chain couples TRBV4-3 to TRBJ2-3, with a tentative D call TRBD2 (6 bases). CDR1 and CDR2 from the germline V gene are LGHNA and YSLEER. The CDR3 has 13 residues. Trimming cost V 1 base and J 4 bases, with 6 bases left between them. The CDR3 sequence: CASSQAGADTQYF. The CDR3 DNA is TGCGCCAGCAGCCAAGCGGGGGCAGATACGCAGTATTTT.

This clonotype was counted at least ten times. The CDR3 loop is CSAPRGTDTEAFF. In DNA, the CDR3 is TGCAGTGCTCCGAGGGGTACGGACACTGAAGCTTTCTTT. The rearrangement uses TRBV20-1 and TRBJ1-1; perhaps TRBD1 as D (5 bases). V lost 5 bases, J lost 3 bases, and 13 bases lay in between. This CDR3 is 13 amino acids long. Germline values: CDR1 DFQATT, CDR2 SNEGSKA (reference sequence).

The gene calls are TRBV20-1 and TRBJ2-3; 9 bases fit TRBD1. The germline V gene has CDR1 DFQATT and CDR2 SNEGSKA (reference sequence). With V trimmed by 3 bases and J by 5 bases, 3 bases remained unmatched. The CDR3 is made up of 13 amino acids. CDR3 nucleotide sequence: TGCAGTGCTAGTACAGGGGGCAGAGATACGCAGTATTTT. Translated, it gives CSASTGGRDTQYF.

This clonotype was detected a few times. CDR3 DNA sequence: TGTGCCAGCAGCCAAGGTCGGGGTTTGGCTTTCTTT. Protein sequence: CASSQGRGLAFF. The chain employs TRBV3-1 and TRBJ1-1; D gene ambiguous. V lost 1 base to trimming and J lost 11 bases, with 11 bases between them. CDR3 size: 12 residues. Looked up from germline, CDR1 is LGHDT and CDR2 is YNNKEL (reference sequence).

In its sample, this clonotype was seen a few times. The V gene is TRBV7-2, the J gene TRBJ2-5, with D possibly matching TRBD1 (7 bases). From germline, CDR1 is SGHTA and CDR2 FQGNSA. V was shortened by 11 bases and J by 1 base, with 11 bases between the two germline ends. This CDR3 spans 12 amino acids. CDR3 nucleotides: TGTGCCGGAGGGGGCCCCCAAGAGACCCAGTACTTC. As protein: CAGGGPQETQYF. Using reference TRBV7-2 and TRBJ2-5 for the parts outside the CDR3, the full variable domain is GAGVSQSPSNKVTEKGKDVELRCDPISGHTALYWYRQSLGQGLEFLIYFQGNSAPDKSGLPSDRFSAERTGGSVSTLTIQRTQQEDSAVYLCAGGGPQETQYFGPGTRLLVL.

This clonotype has a count of ten or more. The rearrangement uses TRBV6-1 and TRBJ2-5; 11 bases are shared with TRBD2. The CDR3 loop spans 14 amino acids. V shed 10 bases and J 2 bases; nucleotides not matched to a gene: 6. The germline V gene has CDR1 MNHNS and CDR2 SASEGT. The CDR3 loop reads CATRLAGNQETQYF. The CDR3 region has the DNA TGTGCCACACGACTAGCGGGGAATCAAGAGACCCAGTACTTC.

This clonotype was recorded many times. The chain uses TRBV10-2 and TRBJ2-3; TRBD1 agrees at 7 bases. The CDR3 loop spans 15 amino acids. The V gene end was trimmed by 3 bases and the J gene end by 3 bases; junction bases not matched to a gene: 6. Germline loops: CDR1 WSHSY, CDR2 SAAADI. This CDR3 is CASSDGQGVTDTQYF. The CDR3 region has the DNA TGCGCCAGCAGTGATGGGCAGGGGGTTACAGATACGCAGTATTTT.